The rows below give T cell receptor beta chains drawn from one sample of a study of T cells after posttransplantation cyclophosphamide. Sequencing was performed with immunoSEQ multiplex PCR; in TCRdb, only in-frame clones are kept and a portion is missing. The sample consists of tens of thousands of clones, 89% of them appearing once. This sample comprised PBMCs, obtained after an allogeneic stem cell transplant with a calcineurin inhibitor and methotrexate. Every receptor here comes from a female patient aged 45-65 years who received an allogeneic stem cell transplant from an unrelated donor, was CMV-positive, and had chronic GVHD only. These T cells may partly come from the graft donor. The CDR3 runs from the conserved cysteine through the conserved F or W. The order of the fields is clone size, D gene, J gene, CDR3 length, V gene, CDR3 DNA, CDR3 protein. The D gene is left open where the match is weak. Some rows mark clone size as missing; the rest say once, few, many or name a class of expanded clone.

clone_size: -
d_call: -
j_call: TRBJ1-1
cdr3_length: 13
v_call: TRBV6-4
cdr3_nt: TGTGCCAGCAAGGAACAGGGGAACACTGAAGCTTTCTTT
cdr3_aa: CASKEQGNTEAFF

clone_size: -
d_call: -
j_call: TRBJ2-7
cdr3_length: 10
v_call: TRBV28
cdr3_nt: TGTGCCAGCAGCCTGCGCGAGCAGTACTTC
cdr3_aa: CASSLREQYF

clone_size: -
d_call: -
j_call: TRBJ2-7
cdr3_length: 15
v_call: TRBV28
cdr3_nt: TGTGCCAGCAGTTTAGCAGGATCCCTCTCCTACGAGCAGTACTTC
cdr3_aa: CASSLAGSLSYEQYF

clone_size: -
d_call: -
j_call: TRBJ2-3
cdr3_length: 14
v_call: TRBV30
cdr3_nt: TGTGCCTGGGGACTCTCGGATGTCACAGATACGCAGTATTTT
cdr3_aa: CAWGLSDVTDTQYF

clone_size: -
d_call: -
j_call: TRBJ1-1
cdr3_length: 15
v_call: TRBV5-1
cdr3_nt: TGCGCCAGCAGCTCCGGAATCGGACAGAACAGTGAAGCTTTCTTT
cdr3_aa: CASSSGIGQNSEAFF

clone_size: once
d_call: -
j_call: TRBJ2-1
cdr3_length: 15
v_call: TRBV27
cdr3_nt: TGTGCCAGCACCCCGGCGGGAAGCTCCTACAATGAGCAGTTCTTC
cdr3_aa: CASTPAGSSYNEQFF

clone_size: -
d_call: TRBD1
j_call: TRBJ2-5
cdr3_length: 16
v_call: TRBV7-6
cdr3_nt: TGTGCCAGCAGCTCGGGTAGGGACAGACTTAAAGAGACCCAGTACTTC
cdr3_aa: CASSSGRDRLKETQYF

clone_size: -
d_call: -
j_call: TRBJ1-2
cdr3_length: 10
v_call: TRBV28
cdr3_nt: TGTGCCAGCTGGCAGAATGGCTACACCTTC
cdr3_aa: CASWQNGYTF

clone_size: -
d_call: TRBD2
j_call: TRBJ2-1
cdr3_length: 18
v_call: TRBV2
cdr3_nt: TGTGCCAGCAGTGGAACAGCAATTAGCGGGAGGGCCCTATATGAGCAGTTCTTC
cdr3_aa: CASSGTAISGRALYEQFF

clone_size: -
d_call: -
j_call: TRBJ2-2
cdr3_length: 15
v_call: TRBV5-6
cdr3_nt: TGTGCCAGCAGCTTGAATCCAGGGTTGACCGGGGAGCTGTTTTTT
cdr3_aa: CASSLNPGLTGELFF

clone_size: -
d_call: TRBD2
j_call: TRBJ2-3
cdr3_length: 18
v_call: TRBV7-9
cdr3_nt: TGTGCCAGCAGCTTACCGGGTTTGGTAGCGGGAGGGCCCTATACGCAGTATTTT
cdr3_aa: CASSLPGLVAGGPYTQYF

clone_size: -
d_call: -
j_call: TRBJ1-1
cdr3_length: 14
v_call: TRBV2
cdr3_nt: TGTGCCAGCAGTGGATTCGGGGTGAACACTGAAGCTTTCTTT
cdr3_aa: CASSGFGVNTEAFF

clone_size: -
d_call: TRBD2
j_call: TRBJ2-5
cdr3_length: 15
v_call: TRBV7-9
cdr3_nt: TGTGCCAGCAGTCTAATATCTAGCGGCCAAGAGACCCAGTACTTC
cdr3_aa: CASSLISSGQETQYF

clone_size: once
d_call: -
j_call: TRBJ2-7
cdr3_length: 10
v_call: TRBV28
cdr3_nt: TGTGCCAGCAGCACCTACGAGCAGTACTTC
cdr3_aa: CASSTYEQYF

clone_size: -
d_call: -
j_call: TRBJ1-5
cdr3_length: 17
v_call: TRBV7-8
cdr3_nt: TGTGCCAGCAGCTTAGAATCCAGGGGATATAGCAATCAGCCCCAGCATTTT
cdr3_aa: CASSLESRGYSNQPQHF

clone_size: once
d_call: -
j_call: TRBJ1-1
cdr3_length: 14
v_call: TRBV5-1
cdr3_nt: TGCGCCAGCAGCTTGGAGGCAGGGGACACTGAAGCTTTCTTT
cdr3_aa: CASSLEAGDTEAFF

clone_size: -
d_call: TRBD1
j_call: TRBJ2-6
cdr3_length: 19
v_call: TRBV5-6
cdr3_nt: TGTGCCAGCAGCGAGCGGGCGGGACAGGGGGCGTTCGGGGCCAACGTCCTGACTTTC
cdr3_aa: CASSERAGQGAFGANVLTF

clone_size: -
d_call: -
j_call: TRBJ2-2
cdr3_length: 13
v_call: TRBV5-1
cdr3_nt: TGCGCCAGCAGCGTCACAGGGACCGGGGAGCTGTTTTTT
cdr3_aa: CASSVTGTGELFF

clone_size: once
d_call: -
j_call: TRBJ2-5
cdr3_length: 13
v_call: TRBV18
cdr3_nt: TGTGCCAGCTCACCCGGGACAAAAGAGACCCAGTACTTC
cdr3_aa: CASSPGTKETQYF

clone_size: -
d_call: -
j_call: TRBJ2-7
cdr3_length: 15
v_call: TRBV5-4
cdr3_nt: TGTGCCAGCAGCTCCCGCGGCTCAAGCTCCTACGAGCAGTACTTC
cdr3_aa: CASSSRGSSSYEQYF

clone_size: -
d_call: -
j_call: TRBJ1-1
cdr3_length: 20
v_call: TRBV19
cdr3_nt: TGTGCCAGTAAGGTGACGGTCGGAGCGTCAGGGCAAGGACCGAACACTGAAGCTTTCTTT
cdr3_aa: CASKVTVGASGQGPNTEAFF

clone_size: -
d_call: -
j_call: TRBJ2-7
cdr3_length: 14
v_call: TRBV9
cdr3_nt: TGTGCCAGCAGCGTAGCAGCGGGCTCCTACGAGCAGTACTTC
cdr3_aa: CASSVAAGSYEQYF

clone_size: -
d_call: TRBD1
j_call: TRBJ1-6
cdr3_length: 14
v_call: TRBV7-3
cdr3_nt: TGTGCCAGCAGCTTAAGGGACAGGGCTTCACCCCTCCACTTT
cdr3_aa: CASSLRDRASPLHF

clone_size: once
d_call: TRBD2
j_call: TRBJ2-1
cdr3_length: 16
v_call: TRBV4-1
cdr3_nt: TGCGCCAGCAGCAACCCCGGGACTAGCTCCTACAATGAGCAGTTCTTC
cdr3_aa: CASSNPGTSSYNEQFF

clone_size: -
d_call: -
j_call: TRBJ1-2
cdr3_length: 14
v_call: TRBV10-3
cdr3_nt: TGTGCCATCAGTGATTTCTCGGGGAACTATGGCTACACCTTC
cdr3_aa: CAISDFSGNYGYTF

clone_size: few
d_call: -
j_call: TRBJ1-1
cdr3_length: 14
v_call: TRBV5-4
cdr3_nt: TGTGCCAGCAGCTTGCAGAGGATGAACACTGAAGCTTTCTTT
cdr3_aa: CASSLQRMNTEAFF

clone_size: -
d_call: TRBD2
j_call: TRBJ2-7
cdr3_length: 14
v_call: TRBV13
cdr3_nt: TGTGCCAGCAGCCCGACTAGCGGGGCCTACGAGCAGTACTTC
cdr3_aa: CASSPTSGAYEQYF